These T cell receptor beta chains were read from a single sample in a study of blood T cells in healthy people across ages. TCRdb re-called the 5' RACE reads with MiXCR, one entry per CDR3 protein. Here the sample spans hundreds of thousands of distinct CDR3 sequences, approximately 43% being singletons. The sequenced sample was blood. All receptors derive from a woman aged 55-69 years in good health. Both conserved end residues are part of each CDR3. A D gene is named only where the DNA matches it firmly. Only part of the rows carry a size: once, few, many, or a class if the clone is expanded.

CDR3aa: CSVYSENTEAFF; CDR3nt: TGCAGCGTTTATTCCGAGAACACTGAAGCTTTCTTT; abundance: NA; j_gene: TRBJ1-1; v_gene: TRBV29-1; d_gene: NA
CDR3aa: CASSIRVTEDYEQYF; CDR3nt: TGTGCCAGCAGTATCAGGGTTACCGAAGACTACGAGCAGTACTTC; abundance: NA; j_gene: TRBJ2-7; v_gene: TRBV12-3/TRBV12-4; d_gene: NA
CDR3aa: CASSVGELYNEQFF; CDR3nt: TGTGCCAGCAGCGTAGGTGAACTTTACAATGAGCAGTTCTTC; abundance: NA; j_gene: TRBJ2-1; v_gene: TRBV9; d_gene: NA
CDR3aa: CASPPVWRLSSYNEQFF; CDR3nt: TGTGCCAGCCCCCCCGTATGGCGTCTAAGTTCCTACAATGAGCAGTTCTTC; abundance: NA; j_gene: TRBJ2-1; v_gene: TRBV6-2/TRBV6-3; d_gene: NA
CDR3aa: CASTRLGETQYF; CDR3nt: TGTGCCAGCACCCGATTGGGAGAGACCCAGTACTTC; abundance: NA; j_gene: TRBJ2-5; v_gene: TRBV11-1; d_gene: NA
CDR3aa: CASSPPARQDGEQYF; CDR3nt: TGTGCCAGCTCACCACCGGCGAGACAGGACGGCGAGCAGTACTTC; abundance: NA; j_gene: TRBJ2-7; v_gene: TRBV18; d_gene: NA
CDR3aa: CASRTSRTVTTNEKLFF; CDR3nt: TGCGCCAGCAGAACTTCACGGACAGTTACAACTAATGAAAAACTGTTTTTT; abundance: NA; j_gene: TRBJ1-4; v_gene: TRBV4-3; d_gene: NA
CDR3aa: CASSPLRDRADYTDTQYF; CDR3nt: TGTGCCAGCAGCCCACTCCGGGACAGGGCTGACTACACAGATACGCAGTATTTT; abundance: few; j_gene: TRBJ2-3; v_gene: TRBV5-6; d_gene: TRBD1
CDR3aa: CASSEGGGGEQYF; CDR3nt: TGTGCCAGCAGTGAAGGAGGGGGAGGGGAGCAGTACTTC; abundance: few; j_gene: TRBJ2-5; v_gene: TRBV6-1; d_gene: NA
CDR3aa: CASSLAVDTQYF; CDR3nt: TGCGCCAGCAGCTTGGCCGTGGATACGCAGTATTTT; abundance: many; j_gene: TRBJ2-3; v_gene: TRBV5-1; d_gene: NA
CDR3aa: CASSLGMRIADEQFF; CDR3nt: TGTGCCAGCAGCTTAGGGATGAGAATTGCGGATGAGCAGTTCTTC; abundance: NA; j_gene: TRBJ2-1; v_gene: TRBV5-6; d_gene: NA
CDR3aa: CSAKMASGGIRETQYF; CDR3nt: TGCAGTGCTAAAATGGCGTCAGGGGGAATACGGGAGACCCAGTACTTC; abundance: NA; j_gene: TRBJ2-5; v_gene: TRBV20-1; d_gene: TRBD1
CDR3aa: CASSRRGRGREKLFF; CDR3nt: TGTGCCAGCAGCCGCCGGGGACGGGGCCGCGAAAAACTGTTTTTT; abundance: many; j_gene: TRBJ1-4; v_gene: TRBV7-9; d_gene: NA
CDR3aa: CASSLEPYGYTF; CDR3nt: TGTGCCAGCAGTCTCGAACCCTATGGCTACACCTTC; abundance: few; j_gene: TRBJ1-2; v_gene: TRBV5-6; d_gene: NA
CDR3aa: CASSRPGTGEGDTQYF; CDR3nt: TGTGCCAGCAGCCGTCCCGGGACAGGGGAGGGAGATACGCAGTATTTT; abundance: few; j_gene: TRBJ2-3; v_gene: TRBV13; d_gene: TRBD1
CDR3aa: CASSNRGLREQFF; CDR3nt: TGTGCCAGTAGCAACAGGGGGCTAAGGGAGCAGTTCTTC; abundance: few; j_gene: TRBJ2-1; v_gene: TRBV19; d_gene: TRBD1
CDR3aa: CASSEEGFTYNEQFF; CDR3nt: TGTGCCAGCAGTGAAGAGGGTTTTACCTACAATGAGCAGTTCTTC; abundance: many; j_gene: TRBJ2-1; v_gene: TRBV25-1; d_gene: NA
CDR3aa: CASSLPGQYNEQFF; CDR3nt: TGTGCCAGCAGCTTACCCGGACAGTACAATGAGCAGTTCTTC; abundance: few; j_gene: TRBJ2-1; v_gene: TRBV5-8; d_gene: NA